This T cell receptor beta chain is from a study of early T cells in non-severe SARS-CoV-2 infection. Study overall: Sequencing used unsorted whole-blood bulk RNA, so chains lack pairing.

This clonotype was observed a handful of times. What it recognizes is unknown. The CDR3 is made up of 15 amino acids. Trimming removed 4 bases from V and 0 bases from J, with 8 bases in between. CDR1 and CDR2 (germline): SGHRS, YFSETQ. Study results and caveats: The VDJdb matching leaned toward anti-spike CD8 responses and overlooked private and CD4 specificities.

Each cDNA molecule carried a unique molecular identifier. Via MiXCR, TCRdb re-called the 5' RACE reads, giving one row per CDR3 protein. The profile shows fewer than 120,000 distinct CDR3 sequences, around 12% of them singletons. The source material was whole blood, sampled at baseline. The TCR sequence derives from an adult who was a healthcare worker with PCR-confirmed SARS-CoV-2 infection or an uninfected control (not recorded which). The chain joins TRBV5-1 to TRBJ2-6; D uncertain. The CDR3 spells CASSATVSGANVLTF. CDR3 DNA sequence: TGCGCCAGCAGCGCGACCGTCTCTGGGGCCAACGTCCTGACTTTC.